This T cell receptor beta chain was identified in a study of cytomegalovirus exposure and HLA in healthy donors. Germline assignment: CDR1 LGHNA and CDR2 YSLEER. The V gene lost 2 bases and the J gene lost 8 bases, with 16 bases spanning the gap. The CDR3 sequence is 15 residues long. 13 Jbeta primers and 60 Vbeta primers were used for the PCR. Here immunoSEQ multiplex PCR was the method, and the copy in TCRdb shows in-frame clones only, minus some. This table has around 150,000 clones, 65% to 85% appearing once. This sequence originates from a male donor in good health and CMV-seropositive. Sequenced input: PBMCs. J is TRBJ2-1 and V is TRBV4-3; possibly TRBD2 for D (5 bases). CDR3 in amino acids: CASSQRTDTGYEQFF. The DNA of the CDR3 is TGCGCCAGCAGCCAAAGGACTGACACCGGTTATGAGCAGTTCTTC.